This record concerns one T cell receptor beta chain sequence. As yet, its antigen is unknown. These data originate in a study of cytomegalovirus exposure and HLA in healthy donors. Findings and caveats of the study: Within an earlier analysis, most TCR beta V segments proved productive either about 87% or about 30% of the time.

Researchers ran the PCR with 60 Vbeta and 13 Jbeta primers. Study processing details: The count from a later analysis was tens of millions of unique TCR beta chains, 9.5 million to 13 million of them shared. TCRdb's table, derived via immunoSEQ multiplex PCR, lists solely in-frame clones and lacks some. V, J and clone size are taken as reported in that table, and D and trimming were inferred from the DNA itself. The data contain 130,000 or so clones, around three quarters of them seen just once; the ten biggest clones take up approximately 2%. The TCR originated in a man aged 35 to 55 in good health and CMV-seronegative. Sequencing used PBMCs.

The DNA of the CDR3 is TGTGCCAGCAGTGAATGGGCAGGGGGTTTGGAGACCCAGTACTTC. Translated: CASSEWAGGLETQYF. V and J are TRBV25-1 and TRBJ2-5; 7 bases match TRBD1. Germline loops: CDR1 MGHDK, CDR2 SYGVNS. V was pared by 1 base and J by 5 bases, with 7 bases of the junction left unmatched. CDR3 length: 15 amino acids.